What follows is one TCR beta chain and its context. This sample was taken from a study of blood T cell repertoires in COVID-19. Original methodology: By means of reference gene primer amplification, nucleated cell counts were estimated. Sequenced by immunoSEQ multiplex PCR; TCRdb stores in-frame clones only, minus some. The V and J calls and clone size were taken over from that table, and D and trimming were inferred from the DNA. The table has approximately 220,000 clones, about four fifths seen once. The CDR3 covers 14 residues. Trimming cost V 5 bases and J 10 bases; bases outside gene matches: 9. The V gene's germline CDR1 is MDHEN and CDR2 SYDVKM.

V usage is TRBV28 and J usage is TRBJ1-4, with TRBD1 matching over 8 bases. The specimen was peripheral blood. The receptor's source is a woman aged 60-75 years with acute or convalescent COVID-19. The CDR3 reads CASSEDRALGKLFF. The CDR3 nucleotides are TGTGCCAGCAGTGAGGACAGGGCCCTTGGAAAACTGTTTTTT. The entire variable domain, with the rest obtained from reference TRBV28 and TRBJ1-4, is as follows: DVKVTQSSRYLVKRTGEKVFLECVQDMDHENMFWYRQDPGLGLRLIYFSYDVKMKEKGDIPEGYSVSREKKERFSLILESASTNQTSMYLCASSEDRALGKLFFGSGTQLSVL.